This note documents a single T cell receptor (beta chain) sequence. This specimen comes from a study of blood T cell repertoires in COVID-19. Study overall: COVID-19 samples collected from the United States, Italy and Spain covered acute and convalescent phases.

The CDR3 covers 14 residues. CDR1 is MNHEY and CDR2 is SVGAGI in the germline V gene. Deletions cut 6 bases from V and 2 bases from J, with 13 bases between. Study processing details: For nucleated cells, counts were estimated from reference gene primer amplification. Profiled with immunoSEQ multiplex PCR; TCRdb holds only in-frame clones, not every one. V and J calls and clone size are those listed in that table; D and trimming were worked out from the DNA. The sample has approximately 240,000 clones, roughly 84% seen once. The V and J genes are TRBV6-5 and TRBJ2-5, with D unresolved. The source material was peripheral blood. The source is a woman in her forties with active or convalescent COVID-19. CDR3 in amino acids: CASRKVSVQETQYF. The CDR3 coding sequence is TGTGCCAGCAGAAAAGTGTCGGTACAAGAGACCCAGTACTTC.